Listed here are 21 T cell receptor beta chains from one sample, sequenced in a study of shared clonotypes between healthy human individuals. Only in-frame clones appear in the TCRdb table, and some are missing; sequencing was by immunoSEQ multiplex PCR. Of about 1.5 million clones listed, about 96% are singletons. Sequenced sample: naive CD4+ T cells sorted from blood. Subset specified: CD45RA+ positively selected. These receptors were taken from a man aged 25-45 years in good health.

This clone was detected once. The chain joins TRBV18 to TRBJ2-2; D may be TRBD1 (6 bases). Germline CDR1 reads KGHSH; CDR2 reads LQKENI. The V gene lost 3 bases and the J gene lost 4 bases, with 18 bases spanning the gap. The CDR3 loop spans 17 amino acids. The chain's CDR3 is CASSPFSPRGSTGELFF. In DNA, the CDR3 is TGTGCCAGCTCACCGTTTAGCCCCAGGGGATCCACCGGGGAGCTGTTTTTT.

This rearrangement joins TRBV28 to TRBJ1-2; D is unresolved. Germline assignment: CDR1 MDHEN and CDR2 SYDVKM. Trimming shortened V by 8 bases and J by 0 bases, and 10 bases separated the two germline ends. The CDR3 covers 13 residues. CDR3 DNA sequence: TGTGCCAGCCGCCCCGTAACTAACTATGGCTACACCTTC. Translated, it gives CASRPVTNYGYTF.

Only one count was recorded for this clone. The V and J genes are TRBV13 and TRBJ2-7, with 12 nucleotides matching TRBD2. This CDR3 spans 16 amino acids. The V gene end was trimmed by 5 bases and the J gene end by 4 bases; junction bases not matched to a gene: 9. Per the germline V gene, CDR1 is PRHDT and CDR2 is FYEKMQ (reference sequence). The CDR3 here is CASSPRLAGVGYEQYF. CDR3 DNA sequence: TGTGCCAGCAGCCCAAGACTAGCGGGAGTCGGATACGAGCAGTACTTC.

This clone came up once. The V call is TRBV20-1, the J call TRBJ2-1, with D unresolved. The CDR3 length is 11 residues. Germline-derived CDR1 and CDR2 are DFQATT and SNEGSKA (reference sequence). Trimming left V 6 bases short and J 5 bases short, with 8 bases between. In DNA form, the CDR3 reads TGCAGTGCCGGACGGCACAATGAGCAGTTCTTC. Translated: CSAGRHNEQFF.

The V gene is TRBV28, the J gene TRBJ1-3, with D possibly being TRBD1 (5 bases). The CDR3 extends over 15 amino acids. Germline V gene sequence: CDR1 MDHEN, CDR2 SYDVKM. Trimming left V 5 bases short and J 4 bases short, with 15 bases between. The DNA for the CDR3 is TGTGCCAGCAGTCCGCCGGACACTCCGGGAAACACCATATATTTT. Its translation is CASSPPDTPGNTIYF.

The gene calls are TRBV11-1 and TRBJ2-2, with D perhaps being TRBD1 or TRBD2 (5 bases each). Germline CDR1 SGHAT, CDR2 FQDESV (reference sequence). The CDR3 runs 14 residues. V was cut by 7 bases and J by 3 bases, with 12 bases left in between. The chain's CDR3 is CASTRDLYTGELFF. As DNA, the CDR3 is TGTGCCAGCACCCGGGACCTATACACCGGGGAGCTGTTTTTT.

V gene TRBV28 combines with J gene TRBJ1-5, with D possibly TRBD1 on 5 matching bases. Germline CDR1 is MDHEN and CDR2 is SYDVKM. Trimming took 4 bases from V and 6 from J, leaving 13 bases between them. The CDR3 has 14 amino acids. This chain's CDR3 is CASSWDLLGQPQHF. CDR3 bases: TGTGCCAGCAGTTGGGACCTACTGGGTCAGCCCCAGCATTTT.

The chain uses TRBV7-2 and TRBJ1-5, with D hard to call. Trimming removed 4 bases from V and 1 base from J, with 11 bases in between. The germline V gene has CDR1 SGHTA and CDR2 FQGNSA. CDR3 length: 15 amino acids. The CDR3 loop reads CASSSDAWSNQPQHF. For the CDR3, the DNA is TGTGCCAGCAGCTCGGACGCTTGGAGCAATCAGCCCCAGCATTTT.

The rearrangement uses TRBV6-6 and TRBJ2-5, with a possible D match to TRBD1 (6 bases). Trimming cost V 6 bases and J 8 bases, with 13 bases left between them. The germline gives CDR1 MNHNY, CDR2 SVGAGI (reference sequence). The CDR3 spans 12 residues. CDR3 in DNA: TGTGCCAGCAGGGACAGCTATGGTACCCAGTACTTC. It yields the protein CASRDSYGTQYF.

The rearrangement joins TRBV15 to TRBJ2-7; TRBD2 aligns across 12 bases. Trimming took 7 bases from V and 6 from J; bases not matched to a gene: 7. CDR1 is LNHNV and CDR2 is YYDKDF in the germline V gene (reference sequence). The CDR3 loop spans 14 amino acids. The chain's CDR3 is CATNLLAGGGEQYF. The CDR3 DNA reads TGTGCCACCAACCTACTAGCGGGAGGCGGCGAGCAGTACTTC.

A remark on this clone: An end of the junction differs from the germline gene, which may be a read error. The chain is built from TRBV6-1 and TRBJ2-4; the match to TRBD1 covers 10 bases. Germline CDR1 and CDR2: MNHNS and SASEGT. The CDR3 has 18 amino acids. CDR3 coding DNA: TGTGCCAGCAGGGAAGGGACAGGGGTTGCTATAGGCAAAAACATTCAGTACTTC. Protein: CASREGTGVAIGKNIQYF.

This chain joins TRBV15 and TRBJ1-2; tentatively, D is TRBD1 (5 bases). This CDR3 contains 18 residues. Trimming took 2 bases from V and 2 from J, leaving 21 bases between them. The germline gives CDR1 LNHNV, CDR2 YYDKDF (reference sequence). Here the CDR3 DNA reads TGTGCCACCAGCAGAATCTCTCGCGGGACCTTGGGCAACTATGGCTACACCTTC. Residues: CATSRISRGTLGNYGYTF.

The chain joins TRBV2 to TRBJ2-7; no firm D call. Germline V gene data show CDR1 as SNHLY and CDR2 as FYNNEI. The CDR3 is 13 amino acids. The ends were cut back, 5 bases at V and 3 bases at J, with 11 bases in the middle. The CDR3 DNA is TGTGCCAGCAGTCGCGCGGCGTTCTACGAGCAGTACTTC. This translates into CASSRAAFYEQYF. Looking up the rest from reference TRBV2 and TRBJ2-7 gives the full variable domain: EPEVTQTPSHQVTQMGQEVILRCVPISNHLYFYWYRQILGQKVEFLVSFYNNEISEKSEIFDDQFSVERPDGSNFTLKIRSTKLEDSAMYFCASSRAAFYEQYFGPGTRLTVT.

This rearrangement joins TRBV28 to TRBJ2-5; the D is unclear. The CDR3 spans 12 residues. The ends were cut back, 3 bases at V and 3 bases at J, with 5 bases in the middle. CDR1 MDHEN and CDR2 SYDVKM come from the germline V gene. CDR3 bases: TGTGCCAGCAGTTTTAGGGAAGAGACCCAGTACTTC. Its protein is CASSFREETQYF.

This chain connects TRBV2 to TRBJ1-2; TRBD1 aligns across 8 bases. Per the germline V gene, CDR1 is SNHLY and CDR2 is FYNNEI. Losses at the gene ends were 2 bases for V and 6 bases for J; bases not matched to a gene: 11. CDR3 length equals 16 residues. The CDR3 is CASSERWQGALDGYTF. The CDR3 DNA reads as TGTGCCAGCAGTGAAAGGTGGCAGGGGGCATTGGATGGCTACACCTTC.

The J gene is TRBJ2-3, the V gene TRBV27, with 13 bases fitting TRBD2. CDR1 is MNHEY, CDR2 SMNVEV, per germline (reference sequence). The junction had 11 bases not matched to a gene; V was cut back by 2 bases and J by 6 bases. The CDR3 length is 18 residues. CDR3 amino acids: CASSLTPTSGRALDTQYF. The CDR3 DNA follows: TGTGCCAGCAGTTTAACTCCTACTAGCGGGAGGGCCTTGGATACGCAGTATTTT.

The V and J genes are TRBV30 and TRBJ2-5, with 10 bases that match TRBD1. The junction had 9 bases not matched to a gene; V was cut back by 7 bases and J by 7 bases. CDR3 length: 13 residues. Germline V gene sequence: CDR1 GTSNPN, CDR2 SVGIG (reference sequence). The CDR3 sequence: CAYTETGGSTQYF. The CDR3 DNA sequence: TGTGCCTACACAGAGACAGGGGGCTCGACCCAGTACTTC.

The CDR3 is CASSFWFRVTPEAFF. CDR3 in DNA: TGTGCCAGCAGCTTTTGGTTCAGGGTTACCCCTGAAGCTTTCTTT. The chain links TRBV7-2 to TRBJ1-1, with D perhaps TRBD1 (5 bases). Trimming cost V 3 bases and J 6 bases, with 17 bases left between them. CDR3 length: 15 residues. The germline gives CDR1 SGHTA, CDR2 FQGNSA.

This clone was counted a single time. The chain couples TRBV25-1 to TRBJ1-1; 10 nucleotides align to TRBD1. V lost 5 bases, J lost 4 bases, and 7 bases stayed unmatched. The germline CDR1 and CDR2 sequences are MGHDK and SYGVNS. The CDR3 has 15 amino acids. CDR3 nucleotides: TGTGCCAGCAGTAGATTGGGACAGGGGCCCACTGAAGCTTTCTTT. Protein: CASSRLGQGPTEAFF.

The J gene is TRBJ2-7, the V gene TRBV27; D gene ambiguous. Germline CDR1 MNHEY, CDR2 SMNVEV (reference sequence). The CDR3 extends over 13 amino acids. Between the trimmed V and J ends, which lost 5 bases and 1 base, there was a span of 9 bases. The CDR3, as DNA: TGTGCCAGCAGTATTAGCAGATCCTACGAGCAGTACTTC. Its translation: CASSISRSYEQYF.

The rearrangement uses TRBV5-5 and TRBJ2-3, with 7 bases that match TRBD2. This CDR3 is 15 amino acids long. The V segment lost 6 bases and the J segment 3 bases; nucleotides outside the gene matches: 10. Germline CDR1 is SGHKS and CDR2 is YYEKEE (reference sequence). The CDR3 DNA is TGTGCCAGCAACCTACTAGCGTCGGAGACAGATACGCAGTATTTT. This codes for CASNLLASETDTQYF.